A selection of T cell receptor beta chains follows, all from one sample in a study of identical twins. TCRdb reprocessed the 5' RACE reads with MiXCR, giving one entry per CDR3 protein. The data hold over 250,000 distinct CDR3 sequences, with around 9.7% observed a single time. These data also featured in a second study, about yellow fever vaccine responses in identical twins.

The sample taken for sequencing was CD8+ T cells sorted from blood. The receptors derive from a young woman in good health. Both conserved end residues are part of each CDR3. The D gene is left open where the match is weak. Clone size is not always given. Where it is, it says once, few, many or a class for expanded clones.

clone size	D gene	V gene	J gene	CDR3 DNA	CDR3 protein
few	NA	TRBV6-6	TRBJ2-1	TGTGCCAGCAGTTATTCGGAAGAGCAGTTCTTC	CASSYSEEQFF
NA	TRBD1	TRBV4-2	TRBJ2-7	TGTGCCAGCAGCCAAGAGGTTTATGGGACAGGGGCCTCCTACGAGCAGTACTTC	CASSQEVYGTGASYEQYF
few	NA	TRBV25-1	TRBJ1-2	TGTGCCAGCAGTGACTCGGATTGGGACTATGGCTACACCTTC	CASSDSDWDYGYTF
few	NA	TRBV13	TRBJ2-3	TGTGCCAGCAGCTTAGAAGGGCAAATGGGGCAGTATTTT	CASSLEGQMGQYF
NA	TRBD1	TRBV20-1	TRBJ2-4	TGCAGTGCTAGGGACCGACAGGGTTCCAAAAACATTCAGTACTTC	CSARDRQGSKNIQYF
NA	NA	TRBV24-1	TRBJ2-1	TGTGCCACCAGTGATTTCAGGGACAATGAGCAGTTCTTC	CATSDFRDNEQFF
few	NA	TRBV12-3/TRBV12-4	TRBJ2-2	TGTGCCAGCAGTTTATTCGGGGACACCAGGACCGGGGAGCTGTTTTTT	CASSLFGDTRTGELFF
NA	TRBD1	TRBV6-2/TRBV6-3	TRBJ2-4	TGTGCCAGCAGTTACTACGGACAGGGGGCAACGTTTGAGCCAGCCAAAAACATTCAGTACTTC	CASSYYGQGATFEPAKNIQYF
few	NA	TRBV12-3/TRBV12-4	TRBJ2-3	TGTGCCAGCAGTTTATCATCACAGGGTGGGGAGGATACGCAGTATTTT	CASSLSSQGGEDTQYF
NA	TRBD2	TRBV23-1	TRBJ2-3	TGCGCCAGCAGTCAATCGCCCGGGACTAGCGGAACCACAGATACGCAGTATTTT	CASSQSPGTSGTTDTQYF
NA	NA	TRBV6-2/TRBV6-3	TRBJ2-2	TGTGCCAGCACCTCGCAGGCCGGGGAGCTGTTTTTT	CASTSQAGELFF
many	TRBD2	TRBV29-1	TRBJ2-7	TGCAGCGTTGGTCTACTAGCGGGGAGCTCCTACGAGCAGTACTTC	CSVGLLAGSSYEQYF
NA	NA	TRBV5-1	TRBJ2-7	TGCGCCAGCAGCTTGGGATTGGGGGTCAGCTCCTACGAGCAGTACTTC	CASSLGLGVSSYEQYF
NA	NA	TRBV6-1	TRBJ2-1	TGTGCCAGCAGCCCAAGAAGCGGGCTGTACGATGAGCAGTTCTTC	CASSPRSGLYDEQFF
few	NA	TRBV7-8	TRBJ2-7	TGTGCCAGCAGCTTTACGGCACTAACCTACGAGCAGTACTTC	CASSFTALTYEQYF
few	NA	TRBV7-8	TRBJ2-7	TGTGCCAGCAGCTCTGCTGAGGGGGTGAGCTCCTACGAGCAGTACTTC	CASSSAEGVSSYEQYF
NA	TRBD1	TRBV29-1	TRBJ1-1	TGCAGCGTTGCAAGACAGGGCGACACTGAAGCTTTCTTT	CSVARQGDTEAFF
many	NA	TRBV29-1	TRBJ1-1	TGCAGCGCTCGATCGTCGAGCACTGAAGCTTTCTTT	CSARSSSTEAFF
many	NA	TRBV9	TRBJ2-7	TGTGCCAGCAGCGTAGGCGGTAATACCTACGAGCAGTACTTC	CASSVGGNTYEQYF
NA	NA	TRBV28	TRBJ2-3	TGTGCCAGCAGACCCGGGGAACATACGCAGTATTTT	CASRPGEHTQYF
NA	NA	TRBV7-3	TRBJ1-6	TGTGCCAGCAGCTTCGCCCGCAGCTCCTATAATTCACCCCTCCACTTT	CASSFARSSYNSPLHF
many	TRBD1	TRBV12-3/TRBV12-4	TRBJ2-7	TGTGCCAGCAGTTTAAGGGACAGGGTGTACGAGCAGTACTTC	CASSLRDRVYEQYF
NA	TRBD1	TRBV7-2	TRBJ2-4	TGTGCCAGCAGCGACCGGGACAGTTCTCTAGCCAAAAACATTCAGTACTTC	CASSDRDSSLAKNIQYF
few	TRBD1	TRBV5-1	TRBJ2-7	TGCGCCAGCAGCTTATTACAGGGGGCCGTCTACGAGCAGTACTTC	CASSLLQGAVYEQYF
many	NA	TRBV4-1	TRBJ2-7	TGCGCCAGCAGCCAAGTGCCTCAAACCTCCTACGAGCAGTACTTC	CASSQVPQTSYEQYF
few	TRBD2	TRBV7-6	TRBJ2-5	TGTGCCAGCAGCAGAGGACTAGCGGGAAGTCTGGAGACCCAGTACTTC	CASSRGLAGSLETQYF
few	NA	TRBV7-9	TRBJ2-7	TGTGCCAGCAGCCAGAGGGACGAAACTCTCTACGAGCAGTACTTC	CASSQRDETLYEQYF
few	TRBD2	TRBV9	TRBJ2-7	TGTGCCAGCAGCGTAGCGGCTAGCGGCTACGAGCAGTACTTC	CASSVAASGYEQYF
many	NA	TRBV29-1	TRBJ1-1	TGCAGCGCATTATTTCGGGGGACTGAAGCTTTCTTT	CSALFRGTEAFF
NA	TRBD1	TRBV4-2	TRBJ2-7	TGTGCCAGCAGCCAAGATAAAGGGACAGGGTACGAGCAGTACTTC	CASSQDKGTGYEQYF
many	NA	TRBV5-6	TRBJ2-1	TGTGCCAGCAGCTTGGGGGCAGGTGAGCAGTTCTTC	CASSLGAGEQFF